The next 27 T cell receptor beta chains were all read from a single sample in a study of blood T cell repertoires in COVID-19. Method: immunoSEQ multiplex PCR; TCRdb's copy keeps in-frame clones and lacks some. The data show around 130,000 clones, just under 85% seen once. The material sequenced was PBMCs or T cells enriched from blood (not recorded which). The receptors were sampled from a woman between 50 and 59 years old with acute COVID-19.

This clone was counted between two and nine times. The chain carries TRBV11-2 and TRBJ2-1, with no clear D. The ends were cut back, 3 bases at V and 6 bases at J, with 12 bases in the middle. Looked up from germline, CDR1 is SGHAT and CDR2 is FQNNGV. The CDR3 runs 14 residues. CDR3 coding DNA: TGTGCCAGCAGCTTGGTCGGAGTCTCCAATGAGCAGTTCTTC. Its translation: CASSLVGVSNEQFF.

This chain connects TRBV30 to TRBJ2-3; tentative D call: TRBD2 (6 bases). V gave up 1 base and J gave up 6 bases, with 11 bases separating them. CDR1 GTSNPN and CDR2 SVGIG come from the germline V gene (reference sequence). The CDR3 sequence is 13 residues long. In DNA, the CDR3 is TGTGCCTGGAGTGGAGCGGGTGGGGATACGCAGTATTTT. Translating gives CAWSGAGGDTQYF.

CDR3 DNA sequence: TGTGCCAGCAGCCCTACCGACACCGGGGAGCTGTTTTTT. Encoded protein: CASSPTDTGELFF. The chain carries TRBV11-2 and TRBJ2-2; no firm D call. The CDR3 is 13 residues long. Germline V gives CDR1 SGHAT, CDR2 FQNNGV. With 5 bases removed from V and 3 bases from J, the gap between germline ends came to 7 bases.

The chain's CDR3 is CASSPAGTSVYNEQFF. CDR3 nucleotide sequence: TGCGCCAGCAGTCCTGCCGGGACTAGCGTATACAATGAGCAGTTCTTC. The V gene is TRBV4-3, the J gene TRBJ2-1, with 10 bases that match TRBD2. The CDR3 length is 16 residues. The germline V gene encodes CDR1 LGHNA and CDR2 YSLEER. The V and J ends lost 6 bases and 4 bases, in that order; junction bases with no gene match: 9.

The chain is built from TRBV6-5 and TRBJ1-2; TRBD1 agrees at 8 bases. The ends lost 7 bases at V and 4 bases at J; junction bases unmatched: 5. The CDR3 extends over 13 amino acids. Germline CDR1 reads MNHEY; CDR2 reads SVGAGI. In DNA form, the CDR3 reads TGTGCCAGCACCTTACAGGGGGGCTATGGCTACACCTTC. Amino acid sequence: CASTLQGGYGYTF.

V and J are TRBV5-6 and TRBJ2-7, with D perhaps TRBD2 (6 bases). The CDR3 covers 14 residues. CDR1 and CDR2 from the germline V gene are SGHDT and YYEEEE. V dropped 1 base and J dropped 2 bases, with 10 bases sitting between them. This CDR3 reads CASSLKPSAYEQYF. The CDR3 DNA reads TGTGCCAGCAGCTTGAAGCCTAGCGCCTACGAGCAGTACTTC.

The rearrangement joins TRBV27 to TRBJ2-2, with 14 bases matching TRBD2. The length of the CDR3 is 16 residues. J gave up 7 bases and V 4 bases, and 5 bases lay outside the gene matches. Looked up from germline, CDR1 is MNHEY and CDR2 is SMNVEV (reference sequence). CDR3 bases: TGTGCCAGCAGTTCGCGGACTAGCGGGAGGTTCGGGGAGCTGTTTTTT. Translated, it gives CASSSRTSGRFGELFF.

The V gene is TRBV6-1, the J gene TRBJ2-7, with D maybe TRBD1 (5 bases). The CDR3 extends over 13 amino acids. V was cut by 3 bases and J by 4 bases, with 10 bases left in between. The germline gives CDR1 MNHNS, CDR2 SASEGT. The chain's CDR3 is CASSDRARYEQYF. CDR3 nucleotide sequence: TGTGCCAGCAGTGACAGGGCCCGGTACGAGCAGTACTTC.

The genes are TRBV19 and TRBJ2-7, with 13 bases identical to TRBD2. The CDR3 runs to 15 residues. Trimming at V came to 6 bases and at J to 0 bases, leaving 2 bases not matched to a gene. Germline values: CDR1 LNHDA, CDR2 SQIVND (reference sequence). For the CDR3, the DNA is TGTGCCAGTAGGGGGACTAGCGGGAACTCCTACGAGCAGTACTTC. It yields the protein CASRGTSGNSYEQYF.

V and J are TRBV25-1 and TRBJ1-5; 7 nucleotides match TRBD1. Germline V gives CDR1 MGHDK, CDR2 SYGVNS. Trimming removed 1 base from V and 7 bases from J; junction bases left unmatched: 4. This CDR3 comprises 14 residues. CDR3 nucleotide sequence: TGTGCCAGCAGTGAATCGACAGGGTACCAGCCCCAGCATTTT. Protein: CASSESTGYQPQHF.

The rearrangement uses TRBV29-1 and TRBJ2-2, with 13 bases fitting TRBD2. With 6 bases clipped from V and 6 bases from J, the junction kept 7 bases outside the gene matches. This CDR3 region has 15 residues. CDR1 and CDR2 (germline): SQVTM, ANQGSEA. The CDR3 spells CSVPGTSGMSGELFF. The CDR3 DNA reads TGCAGCGTCCCCGGGACTAGCGGGATGTCCGGGGAGCTGTTTTTT.

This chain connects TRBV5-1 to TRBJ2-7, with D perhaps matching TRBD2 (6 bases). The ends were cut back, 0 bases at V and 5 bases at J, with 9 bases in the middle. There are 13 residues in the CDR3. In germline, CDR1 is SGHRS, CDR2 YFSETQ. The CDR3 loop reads CASSLGSGNEQYF. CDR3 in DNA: TGCGCCAGCAGCTTGGGTAGCGGAAACGAGCAGTACTTC.

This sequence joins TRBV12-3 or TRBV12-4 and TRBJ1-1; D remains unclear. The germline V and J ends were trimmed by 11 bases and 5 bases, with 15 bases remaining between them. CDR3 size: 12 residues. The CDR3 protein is CAVGSGSTEAFF. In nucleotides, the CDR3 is TGTGCCGTTGGGAGCGGGTCGACTGAAGCTTTCTTT.

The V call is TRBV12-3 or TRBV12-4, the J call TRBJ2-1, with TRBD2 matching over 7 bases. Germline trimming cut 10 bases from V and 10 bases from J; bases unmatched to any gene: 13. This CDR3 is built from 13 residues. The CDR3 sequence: CATQKTSSEEQFF. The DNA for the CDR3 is TGTGCCACCCAAAAGACTAGCTCGGAGGAGCAGTTCTTC.

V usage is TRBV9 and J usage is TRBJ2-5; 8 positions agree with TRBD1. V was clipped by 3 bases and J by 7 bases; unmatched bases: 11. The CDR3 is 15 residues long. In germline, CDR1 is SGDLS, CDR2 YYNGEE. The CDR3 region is CASSAQGQVPGTQYF. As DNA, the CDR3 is TGTGCCAGCAGCGCCCAGGGACAGGTGCCGGGGACCCAGTACTTC.

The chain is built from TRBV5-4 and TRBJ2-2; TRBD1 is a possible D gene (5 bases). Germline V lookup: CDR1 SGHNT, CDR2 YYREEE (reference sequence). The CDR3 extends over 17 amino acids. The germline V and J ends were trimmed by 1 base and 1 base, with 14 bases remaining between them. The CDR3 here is CASSLPNGQGNTGELFF. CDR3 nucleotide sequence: TGTGCCAGCAGCTTGCCCAACGGGCAGGGGAACACCGGGGAGCTGTTTTTT.

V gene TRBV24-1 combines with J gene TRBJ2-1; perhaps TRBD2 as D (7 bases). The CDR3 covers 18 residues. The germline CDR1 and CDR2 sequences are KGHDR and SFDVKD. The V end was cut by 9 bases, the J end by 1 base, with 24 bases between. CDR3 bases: TGTGCCACCGGTCCTTGGGGGGGGCGGGCCAAATCCTACAATGAGCAGTTCTTC. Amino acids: CATGPWGGRAKSYNEQFF.

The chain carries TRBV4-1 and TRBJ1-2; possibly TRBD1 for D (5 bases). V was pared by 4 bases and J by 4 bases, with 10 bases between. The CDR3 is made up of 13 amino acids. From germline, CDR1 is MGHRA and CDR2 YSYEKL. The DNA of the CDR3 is TGCGCCAGCAGCCCGGGGGGAGCCTATGGCTACACCTTC. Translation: CASSPGGAYGYTF.

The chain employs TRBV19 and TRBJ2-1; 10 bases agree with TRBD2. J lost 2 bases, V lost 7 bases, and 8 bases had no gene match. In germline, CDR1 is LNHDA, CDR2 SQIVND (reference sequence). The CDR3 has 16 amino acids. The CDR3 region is CASTSQREGPYNEQFF. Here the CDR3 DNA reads TGTGCCAGTACCAGTCAGCGGGAGGGCCCCTACAATGAGCAGTTCTTC.

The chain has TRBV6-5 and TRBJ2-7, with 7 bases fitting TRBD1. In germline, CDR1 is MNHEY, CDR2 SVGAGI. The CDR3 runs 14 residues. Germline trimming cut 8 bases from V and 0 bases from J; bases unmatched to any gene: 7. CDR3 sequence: CASCPTGTSYEQYF. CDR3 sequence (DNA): TGTGCCAGCTGTCCGACAGGGACCTCCTACGAGCAGTACTTC.

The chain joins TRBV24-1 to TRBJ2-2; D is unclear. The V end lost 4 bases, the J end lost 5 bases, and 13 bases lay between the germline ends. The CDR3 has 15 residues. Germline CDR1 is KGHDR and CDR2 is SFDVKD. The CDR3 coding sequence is TGTGCCACCAGTGAGGCCCGATCCCAAACCGGGGAGCTGTTTTTT. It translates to CATSEARSQTGELFF.

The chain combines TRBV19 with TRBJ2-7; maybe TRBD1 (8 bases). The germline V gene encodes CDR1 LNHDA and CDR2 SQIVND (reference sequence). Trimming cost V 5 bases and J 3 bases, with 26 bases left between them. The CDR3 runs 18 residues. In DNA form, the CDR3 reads TGTGCCAGTAGTCACAGGGGGGGTCGTACGCCTAGAATCTACGAGCAGTACTTC. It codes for CASSHRGGRTPRIYEQYF.

The CDR3 sequence is CASSRDRVYGYTF. In DNA form, the CDR3 reads TGCGCCAGCAGCCGGGACAGGGTGTATGGCTACACCTTC. J is TRBJ1-2 and V is TRBV4-3; 9 nucleotides agree with TRBD1. The V and J ends lost 4 bases and 5 bases, in that order; junction bases with no gene match: 2. This CDR3 is 13 amino acids long. The germline V gene encodes CDR1 LGHNA and CDR2 YSLEER.

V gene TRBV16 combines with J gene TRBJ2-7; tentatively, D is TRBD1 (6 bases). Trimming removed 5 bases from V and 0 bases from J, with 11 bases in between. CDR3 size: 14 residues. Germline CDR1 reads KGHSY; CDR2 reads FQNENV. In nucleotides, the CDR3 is TGTGCCAGCAGCTACCAACAGGGCTCCTACGAGCAGTACTTC. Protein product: CASSYQQGSYEQYF.

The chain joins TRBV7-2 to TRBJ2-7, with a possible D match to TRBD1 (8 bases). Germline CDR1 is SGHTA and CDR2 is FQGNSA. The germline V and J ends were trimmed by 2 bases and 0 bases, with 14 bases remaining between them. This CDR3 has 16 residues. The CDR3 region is CASSLTGGGNSYEQYF. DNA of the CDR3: TGTGCCAGCAGCTTAACAGGGGGGGGGAACTCCTACGAGCAGTACTTC.

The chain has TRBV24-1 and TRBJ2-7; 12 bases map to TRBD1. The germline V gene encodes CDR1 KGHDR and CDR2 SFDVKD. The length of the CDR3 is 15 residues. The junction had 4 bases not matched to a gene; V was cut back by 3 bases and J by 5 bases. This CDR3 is CATSDAGTGGHEQYF. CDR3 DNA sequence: TGTGCCACCAGTGATGCCGGGACAGGGGGCCACGAGCAGTACTTC.

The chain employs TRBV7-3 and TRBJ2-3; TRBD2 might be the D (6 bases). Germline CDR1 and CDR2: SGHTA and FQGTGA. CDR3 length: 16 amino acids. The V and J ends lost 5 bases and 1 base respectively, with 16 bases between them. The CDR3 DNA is TGTGCCAGCAGCCCGACCGTGGGGGGAGGCACAGATACGCAGTATTTT. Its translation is CASSPTVGGGTDTQYF. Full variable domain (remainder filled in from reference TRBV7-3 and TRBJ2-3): GAGVSQTPSNKVTEKGKYVELRCDPISGHTALYWYRQSLGQGPEFLIYFQGTGAADDSGLPNDRFFAVRPEGSVSTLKIQRTERGDSAVYLCASSPTVGGGTDTQYFGPGTRLTVL.